This is a list of T cell receptor beta chains from one sample in a study of blood T cell repertoires in COVID-19. Profiled with immunoSEQ multiplex PCR; TCRdb holds only in-frame clones, not every one. Of more than 300,000 clones listed, nearly 90% are singletons. Material for sequencing was peripheral blood. The source is a woman aged 40 to 49 with COVID-19, enrolled during active disease. Each CDR3 is given with its conserved first and last residue. D genes are given only for firm matches. The size of a clone is reported for some rows only, either as once, few or many, or as a class for expanded clones.

TRBJ2-1	TRBD2	TRBV28	-	TGTGCCAGCAGGGAAGGGACTAGCGTCTACAATGAGCAGTTCTTC	CASREGTSVYNEQFF
TRBJ2-5	-	TRBV28	-	TGTGCCAGCAGCGCTCTGGGGGGTTTCGCGTACTTC	CASSALGGFAYF
TRBJ2-6	TRBD1	TRBV14	-	TGTGCCAGCAGCCACGGACAGGGGCTAACTGGGGCCAACGTCCTGACTTTC	CASSHGQGLTGANVLTF
TRBJ1-1	-	TRBV18	once	TGTGCCAGCTCACCACAGAGACAGCAGAACACTGAAGCTTTCTTT	CASSPQRQQNTEAFF
TRBJ2-2	-	TRBV6-5	-	TGTGCCAGCAGTTACAAGCCAGGGGTTAACACCGGGGAGCTGTTTTTT	CASSYKPGVNTGELFF
TRBJ1-1	-	TRBV5-1	-	TGCGCCAGCAGTACGGGGAACACTGAAGCTTTCTTT	CASSTGNTEAFF
TRBJ1-2	-	TRBV28	-	TGTGCCAGCAGTGTGGGGGGAATTTATTCTAACTATGGCTACACCTTC	CASSVGGIYSNYGYTF
TRBJ2-6	-	TRBV19	-	TGTGCCAGTAGTAACCGACAGTTCTCTGGGGCCAACGTCCTGACTTTC	CASSNRQFSGANVLTF
TRBJ2-7	-	TRBV12-3/TRBV12-4	-	TGTGCCAGCAGTTTTCCTGGCAGCTACGAGCAGTACTTC	CASSFPGSYEQYF
TRBJ2-3	TRBD2	TRBV4-1	-	TGCGCCAGCAGCCAAGATCCCAGCGGGGGGGCCACAGATACGCAGTATTTT	CASSQDPSGGATDTQYF
TRBJ1-3	-	TRBV7-2	-	TGTGCCAGCAGCTTATCCCCTAGTTACGGGAACACCATATATTTT	CASSLSPSYGNTIYF
TRBJ2-1	TRBD2	TRBV30	-	TGTGCCTGGAGTTCTGGACTAGCGGGAGTAGGTGAGCAGTTCTTC	CAWSSGLAGVGEQFF
TRBJ2-7	TRBD2	TRBV6-5	-	TGTGCCAGCAGTTCCGCGGGAGTTGGTAACGAGCAGTACTTC	CASSSAGVGNEQYF
TRBJ1-1	-	TRBV27	-	TGTGCCAGCAGGATAGCACAGAACACTGAAGCTTTCTTT	CASRIAQNTEAFF
TRBJ1-4	-	TRBV20-1	-	TGCAGTGCTAGTGGGGCGGGAAATGAAAAACTGTTTTTT	CSASGAGNEKLFF
TRBJ1-1	TRBD1	TRBV18	-	TGTGCCAGCTCACTAAATGACAGGGCCACTGAAGCTTTCTTT	CASSLNDRATEAFF
TRBJ2-3	-	TRBV11-3	-	TGTGCCAGCAGCTTTGAGATGACAGATACGCAGTATTTT	CASSFEMTDTQYF
TRBJ2-6	-	TRBV4-1	-	TGCGCCAGCAGCCAAGAAGCCGCAGGGGCCTCTGGGGCCAACGTCCTGACTTTC	CASSQEAAGASGANVLTF
TRBJ2-4	-	TRBV5-6	-	TGTGCCAGCATCTACTTCGGACAGAAAAACATTCAGTACTTC	CASIYFGQKNIQYF
TRBJ2-5	-	TRBV27	-	TGTGCCAGCAGTTTTAAGGACACCCAAGAGACCCAGTACTTC	CASSFKDTQETQYF
TRBJ2-5	-	TRBV18	once	TGTGCCAGCTCATTAATGGCCCAGGGGCAGGCGACCCAGTACTTC	CASSLMAQGQATQYF
TRBJ2-7	TRBD2	TRBV5-1	-	TGCGCCAGCAGCTCCGGACTAGCGGGAGTCTCGACCTACGAGCAGTACTTC	CASSSGLAGVSTYEQYF
TRBJ1-1	-	TRBV27	-	TGTGCCAGCAGTTGGTCGGACAGTAACACTGAAGCTTTCTTT	CASSWSDSNTEAFF
TRBJ1-2	TRBD1	TRBV7-9	-	TGTGCCAGCAGATGGGCGACAGGGGAGTATGGCTACACCTTC	CASRWATGEYGYTF
TRBJ2-7	-	TRBV29-1	-	TGCAGCTCGAAAGTAGGGGCCTACGAGCAGTACTTC	CSSKVGAYEQYF